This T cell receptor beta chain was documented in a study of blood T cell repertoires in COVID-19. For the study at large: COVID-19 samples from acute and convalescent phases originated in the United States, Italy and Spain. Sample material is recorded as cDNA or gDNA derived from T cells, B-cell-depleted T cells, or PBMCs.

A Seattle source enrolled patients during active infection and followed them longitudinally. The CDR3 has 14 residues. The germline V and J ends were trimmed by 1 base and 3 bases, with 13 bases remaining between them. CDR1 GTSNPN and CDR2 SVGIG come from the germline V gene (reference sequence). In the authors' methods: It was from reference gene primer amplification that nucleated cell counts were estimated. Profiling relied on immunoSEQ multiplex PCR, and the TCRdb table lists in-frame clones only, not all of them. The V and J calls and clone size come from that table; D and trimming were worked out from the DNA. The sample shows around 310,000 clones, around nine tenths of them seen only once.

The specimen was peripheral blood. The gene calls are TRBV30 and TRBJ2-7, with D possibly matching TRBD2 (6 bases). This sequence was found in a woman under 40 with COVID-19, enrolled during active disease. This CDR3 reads CAWSAQRALYEQYF. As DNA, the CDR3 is TGTGCCTGGAGTGCCCAGCGGGCTCTCTACGAGCAGTACTTC.